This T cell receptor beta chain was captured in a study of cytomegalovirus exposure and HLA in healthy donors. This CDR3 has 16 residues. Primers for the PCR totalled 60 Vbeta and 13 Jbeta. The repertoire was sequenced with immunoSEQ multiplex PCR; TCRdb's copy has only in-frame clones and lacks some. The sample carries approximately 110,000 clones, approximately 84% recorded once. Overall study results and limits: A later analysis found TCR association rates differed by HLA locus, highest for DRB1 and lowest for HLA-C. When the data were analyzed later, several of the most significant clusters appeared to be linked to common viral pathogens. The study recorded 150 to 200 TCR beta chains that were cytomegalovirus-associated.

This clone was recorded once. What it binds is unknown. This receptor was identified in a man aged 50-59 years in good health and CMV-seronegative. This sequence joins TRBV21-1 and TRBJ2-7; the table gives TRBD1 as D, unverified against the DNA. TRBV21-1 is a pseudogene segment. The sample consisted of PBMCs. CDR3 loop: CASSKDLDRGSYEQYF. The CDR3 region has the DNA TGTGCCAGCAGCAAAGATTTGGACAGGGGATCCTACGAGCAGTACTTC.